The rows below give T cell receptor beta chains drawn from one sample of a study of PD-L1 blockade in urothelial cancer. This table comes from immunoSEQ multiplex PCR, and its TCRdb copy is limited to in-frame clones, with some not included. The data hold roughly 91,000 clones, with over 75% observed a single time. Sample: PBMCs, taken around atezolizumab (anti-PD-L1) treatment. The receptor source for this set is a man between 60 and 75 years old with urothelial cancer. CDR3s include the opening cysteine and the closing phenylalanine or tryptophan. The D gene is left open where the match is weak. Expanded clones get a size class; other rows say once, few or many, or leave the size out.

d_call | cdr3_length | j_call | clone_size | v_call | cdr3_aa | cdr3_nt
TRBD1 | 14 | TRBJ1-1 | - | TRBV10-3 | CATSGTGGNTEAFF | TGTGCCACCTCCGGGACAGGGGGGAACACTGAAGCTTTCTTT
- | 14 | TRBJ2-7 | - | TRBV5-5 | CASSVRDMGYEQYF | TGTGCCAGCAGCGTCCGGGACATGGGCTACGAGCAGTACTTC
- | 12 | TRBJ1-4 | once | TRBV13 | CASSLTGEKLFF | TGTGCCAGCAGCTTAACAGGTGAAAAACTGTTTTTT
TRBD1 | 17 | TRBJ1-2 | - | TRBV19 | CASRTRDRPLNNYGYTF | TGTGCCAGTAGGACCCGGGACAGGCCCCTGAATAACTATGGCTACACCTTC
TRBD2 | 14 | TRBJ2-5 | - | TRBV28 | CASSLRAGQETQYF | TGTGCCAGCAGTTTACGAGCGGGACAAGAGACCCAGTACTTC
TRBD1 | 13 | TRBJ1-4 | - | TRBV13 | CASSRDRDEKLFF | TGTGCCAGCAGCCGGGACAGAGATGAAAAACTGTTTTTT
- | 15 | TRBJ2-7 | - | TRBV7-2 | CASSLGHSIPYEQYF | TGTGCCAGCAGCCTGGGACATTCTATACCCTACGAGCAGTACTTC
TRBD1 | 13 | TRBJ2-7 | - | TRBV30 | CAWKGQGATAQYF | TGTGCCTGGAAGGGGCAGGGGGCCACCGCGCAGTACTTC
TRBD2 | 17 | TRBJ2-5 | - | TRBV4-3 | CASSQGPLAGSRETQYF | TGCGCCAGCAGCCAAGGCCCCCTAGCGGGATCGCGAGAGACCCAGTACTTC
- | 11 | TRBJ1-1 | - | TRBV6-5 | CATNRYSEAFF | TGTGCCACGAACAGGTACTCTGAAGCTTTCTTT
- | 12 | TRBJ2-1 | - | TRBV28 | CASLGAANEQFF | TGTGCCAGCCTGGGAGCGGCGAATGAGCAGTTCTTC
- | 15 | TRBJ1-1 | - | TRBV25-1 | CASSEFGGSGRSVFF | TGTGCCAGCAGTGAATTTGGGGGGTCTGGACGAAGTGTTTTCTTT
TRBD2 | 13 | TRBJ2-4 | - | TRBV30 | CAWSGTSGNIQYF | TGTGCCTGGAGTGGGACTAGCGGGAACATTCAGTACTTC
TRBD1 | 18 | TRBJ2-5 | - | TRBV11-3 | CASSSSPGTGVVGETQYF | TGTGCCAGCAGCTCGAGCCCCGGGACAGGGGTTGTCGGGGAGACCCAGTACTTC
TRBD2 | 17 | TRBJ2-1 | - | TRBV18 | CASSPPTSGGAGNEQFF | TGTGCCAGCTCACCACCCACTAGCGGGGGGGCCGGCAATGAGCAGTTCTTC
TRBD1 | 15 | TRBJ2-7 | - | TRBV14 | CASSQDWTGVHEQYF | TGTGCCAGCAGCCAAGACTGGACAGGGGTCCACGAGCAGTACTTC
- | 14 | TRBJ1-3 | - | TRBV5-6 | CASTLGATGNTIYF | TGTGCCAGCACGCTGGGGGCTACTGGAAACACCATATATTTT
- | 13 | TRBJ2-7 | - | TRBV5-1 | CASGTHPIDEQYF | TGCGCCAGTGGGACTCATCCAATTGACGAGCAGTACTTC
- | 15 | TRBJ1-1 | - | TRBV19 | CASSIVARKNTEAFF | TGTGCCAGTAGTATAGTAGCAAGGAAAAACACTGAAGCTTTCTTT
- | 14 | TRBJ2-1 | - | TRBV30 | CAWSPDTTYNEQFF | TGTGCCTGGAGTCCAGACACGACCTACAATGAGCAGTTCTTC
- | 16 | TRBJ1-1 | - | TRBV5-1 | CASSPREGQMNTEAFF | TGCGCCAGCAGCCCGAGGGAGGGGCAGATGAACACTGAAGCTTTCTTT
- | 15 | TRBJ2-7 | - | TRBV5-6 | CASSLLALLTYEQYF | TGTGCCAGCAGCTTGTTAGCACTATTAACCTACGAGCAGTACTTC
TRBD2 | 13 | TRBJ2-5 | - | TRBV14 | CASSPGTSGPQYF | TGTGCCAGCAGCCCCGGGACTAGCGGCCCCCAGTACTTC
TRBD2 | 15 | TRBJ2-1 | - | TRBV27 | CASSPGRGSYNEQFF | TGTGCCAGCAGTCCAGGGCGGGGGTCCTACAATGAGCAGTTCTTC
TRBD2 | 17 | TRBJ2-1 | - | TRBV11-2 | CASSPGASGGSYNEQFF | TGTGCCAGCAGCCCGGGGGCTAGCGGGGGATCCTACAATGAGCAGTTCTTC
- | 16 | TRBJ1-5 | - | TRBV7-9 | CASSLVSGGPNQPQHF | TGTGCCAGCAGCTTAGTCTCGGGAGGGCCCAATCAGCCCCAGCATTTT
TRBD2 | 18 | TRBJ2-5 | - | TRBV30 | CAWSDVLLLAGVGETQYF | TGTGCCTGGAGTGATGTACTTCTTTTAGCGGGAGTGGGGGAGACCCAGTACTTC
- | 13 | TRBJ1-2 | few | TRBV6-1 | CASSFQGTYGYTF | TGTGCCAGCAGCTTCCAGGGGACCTATGGCTACACCTTC
- | 13 | TRBJ1-1 | - | TRBV28 | CASRGQVNTEAFF | TGTGCCAGCAGAGGACAAGTGAACACTGAAGCTTTCTTT
- | 13 | TRBJ1-5 | - | TRBV2 | CASSEYTHQPQHF | TGTGCCAGCAGTGAGTACACGCATCAGCCCCAGCATTTT
TRBD1 | 14 | TRBJ1-2 | - | TRBV14 | CASSRGQFLGGYTF | TGTGCCAGCAGCCGGGGACAGTTTTTAGGGGGCTACACCTTC
- | 14 | TRBJ1-5 | - | TRBV21-1 | CASREGQVYQPQHF | TGTGCCAGCAGAGAAGGACAGGTCTATCAGCCCCAGCATTTT
- | 16 | TRBJ1-5 | - | TRBV30 | CAWRLRGGGSNQPQHF | TGTGCCTGGAGGCTACGAGGCGGAGGGTCAAATCAGCCCCAGCATTTT
TRBD2 | 15 | TRBJ2-5 | - | TRBV19 | CASSTPTSGQETQYF | TGTGCCAGTAGTACCCCGACTAGCGGCCAAGAGACCCAGTACTTC
- | 12 | TRBJ1-5 | - | TRBV28 | CATVGTNQPQHF | TGTGCCACGGTGGGCACGAATCAGCCCCAGCATTTT
- | 14 | TRBJ1-5 | - | TRBV5-3 | CARSLRGSNQPQHF | TGTGCCAGAAGCTTGAGGGGGAGCAATCAGCCCCAGCATTTT
TRBD2 | 16 | TRBJ2-5 | once | TRBV4-2 | CASSRRLAGGSETQYF | TGTGCCAGCAGCCGCCGACTAGCGGGGGGATCAGAGACCCAGTACTTC
- | 15 | TRBJ1-2 | - | TRBV4-1 | CASSQGAAFGYGYTF | TGCGCCAGCAGCCAAGGGGCAGCCTTTGGCTATGGCTACACCTTC
TRBD1 | 12 | TRBJ1-2 | few | TRBV28 | CASSTGEYGYTF | TGTGCCAGCAGCACAGGGGAATATGGCTACACCTTC
TRBD2 | 16 | TRBJ2-7 | - | TRBV9 | CASSVGAGGTAYEQYF | TGTGCCAGCAGCGTAGGGGCGGGAGGAACCGCCTACGAGCAGTACTTC
- | 13 | TRBJ1-2 | - | TRBV5-1 | CASSTPGSYGYTF | TGCGCCAGCAGCACGCCGGGGAGCTATGGCTACACCTTC
TRBD1 | 15 | TRBJ1-3 | - | TRBV5-6 | CASSSVRGLTNTIYF | TGTGCCAGCAGCTCGGTCAGGGGGTTGACAAACACCATATATTTT
TRBD1 | 13 | TRBJ1-1 | - | TRBV9 | CASARQGNTEAFF | TGTGCCAGCGCCCGACAGGGGAACACTGAAGCTTTCTTT
- | 13 | TRBJ2-5 | - | TRBV9 | CASSVDPRETQYF | TGTGCCAGCAGCGTAGACCCCCGGGAGACCCAGTACTTC
TRBD2 | 16 | TRBJ2-7 | - | TRBV6-5 | CASSYSGRGFSYEQYF | TGTGCCAGCAGTTACTCCGGGCGGGGGTTCTCCTACGAGCAGTACTTC
- | 15 | TRBJ2-3 | - | TRBV6-1 | CASMGRGSGQDTQYF | TGTGCCAGCATGGGCCGGGGATCCGGCCAAGATACGCAGTATTTT
- | 12 | TRBJ2-2 | - | TRBV18 | CASSSDTGELFF | TGTGCCAGCTCATCGGACACCGGGGAGCTGTTTTTT